This is a list of T cell receptor beta chains from one sample in a study of blood T cell repertoires in COVID-19. Using immunoSEQ multiplex PCR, the repertoire was profiled, and TCRdb retains in-frame clones only, with some absent. This sample has 250,000 or so clones; roughly 80% occur once, and the top ten carry around 6.5%. Sequenced input: peripheral blood. The receptors stem from an older woman with active or convalescent COVID-19. The CDR3 runs from the conserved cysteine through the conserved F or W. The D gene is left open where the match is weak. Size is stated for part of the rows, as once, few or many counts, or as a class when the clone is expanded.

clone_size: NA; j_call: TRBJ2-1; v_call: TRBV11-1; d_call: TRBD2; cdr3_aa: CASSLTGTSYNEQFF; cdr3_nt: TGTGCCAGCAGCCTCACCGGGACTAGCTACAATGAGCAGTTCTTC
clone_size: NA; j_call: TRBJ2-5; v_call: TRBV11-3; d_call: NA; cdr3_aa: CASSQGGETQYF; cdr3_nt: TGTGCCAGCAGCCAGGGAGGTGAGACCCAGTACTTC
clone_size: NA; j_call: TRBJ2-5; v_call: TRBV2; d_call: TRBD2; cdr3_aa: CASRLAGLQETQYF; cdr3_nt: TGTGCCAGCAGGCTAGCGGGGCTTCAAGAGACCCAGTACTTC
clone_size: NA; j_call: TRBJ2-1; v_call: TRBV20-1; d_call: NA; cdr3_aa: CSASSPRDEQFF; cdr3_nt: TGCAGTGCTAGTAGCCCGAGGGATGAGCAGTTCTTC
clone_size: NA; j_call: TRBJ1-1; v_call: TRBV9; d_call: NA; cdr3_aa: CASSAMGGTTEAFF; cdr3_nt: TGTGCCAGCAGCGCCATGGGGGGGACCACTGAAGCTTTCTTT
clone_size: NA; j_call: TRBJ2-6; v_call: TRBV19; d_call: NA; cdr3_aa: CASSVGSSGANVLTF; cdr3_nt: TGTGCCAGTTCCGTCGGGAGCTCTGGGGCCAACGTCCTGACTTTC
clone_size: NA; j_call: TRBJ1-1; v_call: TRBV2; d_call: NA; cdr3_aa: CASSAREPPTEAFF; cdr3_nt: TGTGCCAGCAGCGCCCGGGAGCCCCCCACTGAAGCTTTCTTT
clone_size: NA; j_call: TRBJ1-6; v_call: TRBV5-1; d_call: NA; cdr3_aa: CASSLDRVSSPLHF; cdr3_nt: TGCGCCAGCAGCTTGGACAGGGTGAGTTCACCCCTCCACTTT
clone_size: once; j_call: TRBJ1-1; v_call: TRBV5-4; d_call: NA; cdr3_aa: CASSLRRGNTEAFF; cdr3_nt: TGTGCCAGCAGCTTACGTAGGGGGAACACTGAAGCTTTCTTT
clone_size: few; j_call: TRBJ2-1; v_call: TRBV7-9; d_call: TRBD2; cdr3_aa: CASSFGGLADEQFF; cdr3_nt: TGTGCCAGCAGCTTCGGGGGACTAGCCGATGAGCAGTTCTTC
clone_size: NA; j_call: TRBJ2-7; v_call: TRBV4-2; d_call: TRBD2; cdr3_aa: CASSPGLAGVREQYF; cdr3_nt: TGTGCCAGCAGCCCCGGGCTAGCGGGAGTTAGGGAGCAGTACTTC
clone_size: NA; j_call: TRBJ2-7; v_call: TRBV30; d_call: NA; cdr3_aa: CAWSLSGYEQYF; cdr3_nt: TGTGCCTGGAGTCTATCGGGCTACGAGCAGTACTTC
clone_size: NA; j_call: TRBJ2-3; v_call: TRBV29-1; d_call: TRBD2; cdr3_aa: CSAPKEGTSGIDTQYF; cdr3_nt: TGCAGCGCCCCCAAGGAAGGGACTAGCGGGATAGATACGCAGTATTTT
clone_size: NA; j_call: TRBJ2-5; v_call: TRBV6-6; d_call: TRBD2; cdr3_aa: CASSIAGAPPETQYF; cdr3_nt: TGTGCCAGCAGTATAGCGGGGGCCCCTCCGGAGACCCAGTACTTC
clone_size: once; j_call: TRBJ2-3; v_call: TRBV7-2; d_call: TRBD2; cdr3_aa: CASSPKRGGVDTQYF; cdr3_nt: TGTGCCAGCAGCCCCAAGCGGGGGGGCGTAGATACGCAGTATTTT
clone_size: NA; j_call: TRBJ1-5; v_call: TRBV19; d_call: NA; cdr3_aa: CASSPAEDQPQHF; cdr3_nt: TGTGCCAGTAGTCCCGCCGAGGATCAGCCCCAGCATTTT
clone_size: NA; j_call: TRBJ2-1; v_call: TRBV6-5; d_call: NA; cdr3_aa: CASSYYQGPKQFF; cdr3_nt: TGTGCCAGCAGTTACTATCAGGGGCCTAAGCAGTTCTTC
clone_size: NA; j_call: TRBJ1-4; v_call: TRBV11-2; d_call: NA; cdr3_aa: CASSLGSGEKLFF; cdr3_nt: TGTGCCAGCAGCTTAGGGTCGGGGGAAAAACTGTTTTTT
clone_size: NA; j_call: TRBJ1-5; v_call: TRBV12-3/TRBV12-4; d_call: NA; cdr3_aa: CASSLGGDQPQHF; cdr3_nt: TGTGCCAGCAGTTTAGGTGGAGATCAGCCCCAGCATTTT
clone_size: once; j_call: TRBJ2-7; v_call: TRBV7-2; d_call: NA; cdr3_aa: CASSLGGAAYYEQYF; cdr3_nt: TGTGCCAGCAGCTTAGGTGGGGCAGCGTACTACGAGCAGTACTTC
clone_size: NA; j_call: TRBJ1-1; v_call: TRBV28; d_call: NA; cdr3_aa: CASSFPPGGMDTEAFF; cdr3_nt: TGTGCCAGCAGTTTCCCGCCGGGGGGCATGGACACTGAAGCTTTCTTT
clone_size: once; j_call: TRBJ2-1; v_call: TRBV19; d_call: NA; cdr3_aa: CASSPRGYNEQFF; cdr3_nt: TGTGCCAGTAGTCCCCGCGGTTACAATGAGCAGTTCTTC
clone_size: many; j_call: TRBJ1-5; v_call: TRBV10-2; d_call: NA; cdr3_aa: CASSAGVPSNQPQHF; cdr3_nt: TGCGCCAGCAGCGCAGGGGTACCAAGCAATCAGCCCCAGCATTTT
clone_size: NA; j_call: TRBJ2-1; v_call: TRBV7-9; d_call: NA; cdr3_aa: CASSTPGLYNEQFF; cdr3_nt: TGTGCCAGCAGCACCCCGGGACTTTACAATGAGCAGTTCTTC
clone_size: few; j_call: TRBJ1-4; v_call: TRBV3-1/TRBV3-2; d_call: NA; cdr3_aa: CASSQESGVTNEKLFF; cdr3_nt: TGTGCCAGCAGCCAAGAGAGCGGGGTAACTAATGAAAAACTGTTTTTT
clone_size: NA; j_call: TRBJ2-7; v_call: TRBV30; d_call: NA; cdr3_aa: CAWSLTGSSYEQYF; cdr3_nt: TGTGCCTGGAGCTTGACAGGAAGCTCCTACGAGCAGTACTTC
clone_size: NA; j_call: TRBJ2-6; v_call: TRBV5-1; d_call: TRBD1; cdr3_aa: CASSSRTGSSGANVLTF; cdr3_nt: TGCGCCAGCAGCTCCCGGACAGGGAGCTCTGGGGCCAACGTCCTGACTTTC
clone_size: NA; j_call: TRBJ2-3; v_call: TRBV19; d_call: NA; cdr3_aa: CASSEDGTDTQYF; cdr3_nt: TGTGCCAGTAGTGAGGATGGCACAGATACGCAGTATTTT
clone_size: NA; j_call: TRBJ2-2; v_call: TRBV5-1; d_call: NA; cdr3_aa: CASSLAAGAELFF; cdr3_nt: TGCGCCAGCAGCTTGGCGGCAGGCGCGGAGCTGTTTTTT
clone_size: NA; j_call: TRBJ1-1; v_call: TRBV11-2; d_call: NA; cdr3_aa: CASSFFDGHEAFF; cdr3_nt: TGTGCCAGCAGCTTTTTTGACGGACATGAAGCTTTCTTT
clone_size: NA; j_call: TRBJ2-5; v_call: TRBV10-3; d_call: TRBD2; cdr3_aa: CASGTSEQETQYF; cdr3_nt: TGTGCATCAGGGACTAGCGAACAAGAGACCCAGTACTTC
clone_size: NA; j_call: TRBJ2-1; v_call: TRBV28; d_call: NA; cdr3_aa: CASSSPQGTYNEQFF; cdr3_nt: TGTGCCAGCAGTTCCCCCCAGGGTACTTACAATGAGCAGTTCTTC
clone_size: NA; j_call: TRBJ2-1; v_call: TRBV28; d_call: NA; cdr3_aa: CASSPLFLSYNEQFF; cdr3_nt: TGTGCCAGCAGTCCACTATTTCTTTCCTACAATGAGCAGTTCTTC
clone_size: NA; j_call: TRBJ2-3; v_call: TRBV9; d_call: TRBD1; cdr3_aa: CASRGGAGGGLEVDTQYF; cdr3_nt: TGTGCCAGCAGAGGTGGTGCAGGGGGCGGGCTTGAAGTGGATACGCAGTATTTT
clone_size: once; j_call: TRBJ2-3; v_call: TRBV7-2; d_call: TRBD2; cdr3_aa: CASSLKSGGTDTQYF; cdr3_nt: TGTGCCAGCAGCCTGAAAAGCGGGGGCACAGATACGCAGTATTTT
clone_size: NA; j_call: TRBJ2-1; v_call: TRBV7-7; d_call: TRBD2; cdr3_aa: CASSPGTSGASYNEQFF; cdr3_nt: TGTGCTAGCAGCCCTGGGACTAGCGGGGCCTCCTACAATGAGCAGTTCTTC
clone_size: NA; j_call: TRBJ2-1; v_call: TRBV11-1; d_call: TRBD2; cdr3_aa: CASSRLAGVANEQFF; cdr3_nt: TGTGCCAGCAGCCGACTAGCGGGAGTGGCGAATGAGCAGTTCTTC
clone_size: NA; j_call: TRBJ2-1; v_call: TRBV14; d_call: NA; cdr3_aa: CASSEGLNNEQFF; cdr3_nt: TGTGCCAGCAGCGAAGGACTTAACAATGAGCAGTTCTTC
clone_size: NA; j_call: TRBJ2-7; v_call: TRBV6-5; d_call: NA; cdr3_aa: CASSYSGQGAYEQYF; cdr3_nt: TGTGCCAGCAGTTACTCGGGGCAGGGCGCCTACGAGCAGTACTTC
clone_size: NA; j_call: TRBJ2-4; v_call: TRBV18; d_call: TRBD1; cdr3_aa: CASSPPDRGAKNIQYF; cdr3_nt: TGTGCCAGCTCACCACCGGACAGGGGGGCCAAAAACATTCAGTACTTC
clone_size: NA; j_call: TRBJ2-3; v_call: TRBV19; d_call: NA; cdr3_aa: CASSIAQSTDTQYF; cdr3_nt: TGTGCCAGTAGTATCGCACAGAGCACAGATACGCAGTATTTT
clone_size: once; j_call: TRBJ2-7; v_call: TRBV30; d_call: TRBD2; cdr3_aa: CAWSVHTSGYHPEQYF; cdr3_nt: TGTGCCTGGAGTGTACACACTAGCGGATATCATCCGGAGCAGTACTTC
clone_size: NA; j_call: TRBJ1-4; v_call: TRBV6-5; d_call: NA; cdr3_aa: CANSPRGAGEKLFF; cdr3_nt: TGTGCCAACAGCCCACGGGGGGCGGGTGAAAAACTGTTTTTT
clone_size: NA; j_call: TRBJ2-2; v_call: TRBV27; d_call: TRBD2; cdr3_aa: CASSPGLAGPKNTGELFF; cdr3_nt: TGTGCCAGCAGTCCGGGACTAGCGGGACCGAAGAACACCGGGGAGCTGTTTTTT
clone_size: NA; j_call: TRBJ1-1; v_call: TRBV19; d_call: NA; cdr3_aa: CASSIGGREGDTEAFF; cdr3_nt: TGTGCCAGTAGTATAGGAGGGAGGGAGGGTGACACTGAAGCTTTCTTT
clone_size: once; j_call: TRBJ1-4; v_call: TRBV7-8; d_call: TRBD1; cdr3_aa: CASSARVGTGEEKLFF; cdr3_nt: TGTGCCAGCAGCGCCCGTGTCGGGACAGGGGAAGAAAAACTGTTTTTT
clone_size: NA; j_call: TRBJ2-3; v_call: TRBV11-2; d_call: TRBD2; cdr3_aa: CASSSSGRAGDTQYF; cdr3_nt: TGTGCCAGCAGCTCGAGCGGGAGGGCCGGAGATACGCAGTATTTT
clone_size: few; j_call: TRBJ2-1; v_call: TRBV5-4; d_call: NA; cdr3_aa: CASSLVVGESHEQFF; cdr3_nt: TGTGCCAGCAGCTTGGTGGTGGGAGAAAGCCATGAGCAGTTCTTC
clone_size: NA; j_call: TRBJ2-2; v_call: TRBV9; d_call: TRBD2; cdr3_aa: CASSVGAGGRTGELFF; cdr3_nt: TGTGCCAGCAGCGTAGGAGCGGGGGGGCGCACCGGGGAGCTGTTTTTT
clone_size: NA; j_call: TRBJ1-1; v_call: TRBV18; d_call: NA; cdr3_aa: CASSPMISGEAFF; cdr3_nt: TGTGCCAGCTCACCAATGATTTCAGGGGAAGCTTTCTTT
clone_size: NA; j_call: TRBJ2-7; v_call: TRBV7-9; d_call: NA; cdr3_aa: CASSITQGISSYEQYF; cdr3_nt: TGTGCCAGCAGCATAACACAGGGTATTAGCTCCTACGAGCAGTACTTC
clone_size: NA; j_call: TRBJ2-2; v_call: TRBV10-1; d_call: NA; cdr3_aa: CASSGGPEGTGELFF; cdr3_nt: TGCGCCAGCTCCGGCGGCCCCGAAGGCACCGGGGAGCTGTTTTTT
clone_size: NA; j_call: TRBJ2-1; v_call: TRBV4-2; d_call: TRBD2; cdr3_aa: CASSPNEGGLYNEQFF; cdr3_nt: TGTGCCAGCAGCCCAAACGAGGGAGGGCTTTACAATGAGCAGTTCTTC
clone_size: NA; j_call: TRBJ2-7; v_call: TRBV20-1; d_call: NA; cdr3_aa: CSASIRQGSYEQYF; cdr3_nt: TGCAGTGCTAGTATCCGTCAGGGCTCCTACGAGCAGTACTTC
clone_size: NA; j_call: TRBJ1-2; v_call: TRBV5-4; d_call: NA; cdr3_aa: CASSLGGGDLRGYTF; cdr3_nt: TGTGCCAGCAGTTTGGGCGGGGGCGATTTGCGTGGCTACACCTTC